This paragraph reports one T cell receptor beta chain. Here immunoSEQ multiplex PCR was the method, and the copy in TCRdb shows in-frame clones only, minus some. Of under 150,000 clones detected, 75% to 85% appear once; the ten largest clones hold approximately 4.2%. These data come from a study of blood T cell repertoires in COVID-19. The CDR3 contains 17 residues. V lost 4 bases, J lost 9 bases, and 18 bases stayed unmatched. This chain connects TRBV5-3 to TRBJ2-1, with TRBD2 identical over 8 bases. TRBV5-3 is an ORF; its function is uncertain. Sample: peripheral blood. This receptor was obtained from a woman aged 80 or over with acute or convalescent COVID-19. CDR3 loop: CARSGGKRTSRDGEQFF. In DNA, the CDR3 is TGTGCCAGAAGCGGGGGGAAACGGACTAGCCGGGATGGTGAGCAGTTCTTC.